This T cell receptor (beta chain) was retrieved from a study of technical replicates of blood from a handful of donors. The CDR3 consists of 14 residues. Germline CDR1 and CDR2: MNHNY and SVGAGI (reference sequence). Trimming stripped 5 bases from V and 0 bases from J, with 10 bases between. The data were produced by immunoSEQ multiplex PCR, yet TCRdb's version contains in-frame clones alone and is incomplete. In the table there are under 80,000 clones, 91% of which are singletons. Material: T cells isolated from PBMCs. This TCR was sampled from a human donor in good health. Some clones in this sample may be carry-over from other donors' samples. The chain joins TRBV6-6 to TRBJ1-2; tentatively, D is TRBD1 (6 bases). The DNA for the CDR3 is TGTGCCAGCAGTGGACAGACAGCTAACTATGGCTACACCTTC. Amino acids: CASSGQTANYGYTF.